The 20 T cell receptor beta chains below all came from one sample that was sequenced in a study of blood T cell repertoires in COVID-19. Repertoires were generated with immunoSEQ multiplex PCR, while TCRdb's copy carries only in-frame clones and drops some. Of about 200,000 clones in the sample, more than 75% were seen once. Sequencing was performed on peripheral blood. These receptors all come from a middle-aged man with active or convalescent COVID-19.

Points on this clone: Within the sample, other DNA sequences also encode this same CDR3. The CDR3 nucleotides are TGTGCCAGCAGGCGGACAGGGAATCAGCCCCAGCATTTT. Amino acid sequence: CASRRTGNQPQHF. The chain uses TRBV12-3 or TRBV12-4 and TRBJ1-5; TRBD1 matches at 8 bases. The CDR3 sequence is 13 residues long. The J segment lost 4 bases and the V segment lost 6 bases, leaving 2 bases of the junction unmatched.

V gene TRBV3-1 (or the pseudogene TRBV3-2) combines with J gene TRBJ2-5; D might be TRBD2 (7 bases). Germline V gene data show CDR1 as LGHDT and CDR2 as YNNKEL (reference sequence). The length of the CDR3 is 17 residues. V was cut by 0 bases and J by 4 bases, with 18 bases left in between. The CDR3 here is CASSQDLGGGGGETQYF. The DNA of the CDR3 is TGTGCCAGCAGCCAAGATCTAGGAGGGGGGGGAGGAGAGACCCAGTACTTC.

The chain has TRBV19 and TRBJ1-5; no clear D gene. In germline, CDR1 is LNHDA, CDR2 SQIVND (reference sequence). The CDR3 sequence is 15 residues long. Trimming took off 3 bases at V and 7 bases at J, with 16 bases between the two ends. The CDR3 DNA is TGTGCCAGTAGTATGGTCCCCAGCGGGAGGCAGCCCCAGCATTTT. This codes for CASSMVPSGRQPQHF.

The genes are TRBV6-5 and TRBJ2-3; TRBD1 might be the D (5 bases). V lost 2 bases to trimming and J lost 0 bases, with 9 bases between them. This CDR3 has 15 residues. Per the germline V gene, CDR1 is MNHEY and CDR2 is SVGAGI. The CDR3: CASSYQGSSTDTQYF. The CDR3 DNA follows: TGTGCCAGCAGTTACCAGGGTTCAAGCACAGATACGCAGTATTTT.

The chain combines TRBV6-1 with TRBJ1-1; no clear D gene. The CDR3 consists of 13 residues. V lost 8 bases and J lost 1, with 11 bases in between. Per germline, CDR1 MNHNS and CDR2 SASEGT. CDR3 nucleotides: TGTGCCAGCCGCTATGGGCAGAACACTGAAGCTTTCTTT. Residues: CASRYGQNTEAFF.

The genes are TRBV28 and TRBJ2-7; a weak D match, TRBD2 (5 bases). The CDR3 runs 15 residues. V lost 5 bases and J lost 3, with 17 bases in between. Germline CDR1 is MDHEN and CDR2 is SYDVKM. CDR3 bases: TGTGCCAGCAGTCTCCTGGGCGGGCACGACTACGAGCAGTACTTC. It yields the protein CASSLLGGHDYEQYF.

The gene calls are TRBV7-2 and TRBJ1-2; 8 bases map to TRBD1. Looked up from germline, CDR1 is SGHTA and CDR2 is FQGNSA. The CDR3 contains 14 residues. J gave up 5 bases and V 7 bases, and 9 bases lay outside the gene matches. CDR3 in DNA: TGTGCCAGCACCCCAGACAGGGGAGGATATGGCTACACCTTC. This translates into CASTPDRGGYGYTF.

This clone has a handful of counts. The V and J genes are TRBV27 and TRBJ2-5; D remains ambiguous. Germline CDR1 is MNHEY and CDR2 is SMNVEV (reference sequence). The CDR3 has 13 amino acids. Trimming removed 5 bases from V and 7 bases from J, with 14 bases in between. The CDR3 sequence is CASSLRRTGTQYF. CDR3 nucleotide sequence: TGTGCCAGCAGTCTCCGACGAACGGGGACCCAGTACTTC.

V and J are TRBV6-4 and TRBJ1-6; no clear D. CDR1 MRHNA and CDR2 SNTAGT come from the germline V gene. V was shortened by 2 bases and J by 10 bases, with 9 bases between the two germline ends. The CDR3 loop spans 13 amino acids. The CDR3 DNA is TGTGCCAGCAGTGACAGGGAGAACTCACCCCTCCACTTT. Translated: CASSDRENSPLHF.

CDR3: CASSPGSGTGFSQPQHF. DNA of the CDR3: TGTGCCAGTAGCCCAGGGAGCGGGACAGGGTTCAGCCAGCCCCAGCATTTT. The chain carries TRBV19 and TRBJ1-5; 9 nucleotides match TRBD1. V gave up 6 bases and J gave up 7 bases; unmatched junction bases: 16. The CDR3 has 17 residues. Germline V gene data show CDR1 as LNHDA and CDR2 as SQIVND (reference sequence).

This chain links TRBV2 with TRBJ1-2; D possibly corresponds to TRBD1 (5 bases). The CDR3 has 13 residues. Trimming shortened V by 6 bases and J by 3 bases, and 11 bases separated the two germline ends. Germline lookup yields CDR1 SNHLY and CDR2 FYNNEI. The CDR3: CASRTALYYGYTF. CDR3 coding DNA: TGTGCCAGCAGGACAGCTCTCTACTATGGCTACACCTTC.

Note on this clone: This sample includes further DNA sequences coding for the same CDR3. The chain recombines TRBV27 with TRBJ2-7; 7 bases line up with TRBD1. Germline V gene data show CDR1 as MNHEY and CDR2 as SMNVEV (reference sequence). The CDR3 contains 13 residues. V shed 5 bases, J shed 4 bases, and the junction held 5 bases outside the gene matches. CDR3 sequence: CASSLTGPYEQYF. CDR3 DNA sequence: TGTGCCAGCAGTCTGACAGGGCCTTACGAGCAGTACTTC.

The CDR3 loop reads CASSPPQGPLSGNTIYF. CDR3 nucleotide sequence: TGTGCCAGCTCACCACCACAGGGGCCCCTCTCTGGAAACACCATATATTTT. The rearrangement links TRBV18 to TRBJ1-3; 7 bases line up with TRBD1. CDR1 is KGHSH, CDR2 LQKENI, per germline. The CDR3 extends over 17 amino acids. V was clipped by 0 bases and J by 0 bases; unmatched bases: 5.

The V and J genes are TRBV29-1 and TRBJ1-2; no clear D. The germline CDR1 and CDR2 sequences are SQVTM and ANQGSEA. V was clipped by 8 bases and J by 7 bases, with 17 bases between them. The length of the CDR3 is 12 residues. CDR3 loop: CSPREWHSGYTF. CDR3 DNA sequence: TGCAGCCCGAGGGAATGGCATTCTGGCTACACCTTC.

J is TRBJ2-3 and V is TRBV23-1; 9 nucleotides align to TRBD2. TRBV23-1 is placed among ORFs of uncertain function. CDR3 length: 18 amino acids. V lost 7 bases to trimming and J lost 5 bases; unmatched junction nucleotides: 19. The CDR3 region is CASIPRPRREGGKDTQYF. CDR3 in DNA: TGCGCCAGCATCCCCCGCCCGCGGCGGGAGGGTGGGAAAGATACGCAGTATTTT.

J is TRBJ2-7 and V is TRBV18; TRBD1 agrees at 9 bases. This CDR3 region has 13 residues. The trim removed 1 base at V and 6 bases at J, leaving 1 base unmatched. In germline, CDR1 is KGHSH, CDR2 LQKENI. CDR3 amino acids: CASSPQDRGEQYF. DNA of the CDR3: TGTGCCAGCTCACCACAGGACAGGGGCGAGCAGTACTTC.

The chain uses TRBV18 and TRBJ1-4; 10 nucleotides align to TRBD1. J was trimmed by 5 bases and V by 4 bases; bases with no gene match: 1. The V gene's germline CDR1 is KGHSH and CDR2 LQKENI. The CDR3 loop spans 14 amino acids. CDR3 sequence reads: CASSLGQGNEKLFF. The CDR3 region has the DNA TGTGCCAGCTCACTGGGACAGGGGAATGAAAAACTGTTTTTT.

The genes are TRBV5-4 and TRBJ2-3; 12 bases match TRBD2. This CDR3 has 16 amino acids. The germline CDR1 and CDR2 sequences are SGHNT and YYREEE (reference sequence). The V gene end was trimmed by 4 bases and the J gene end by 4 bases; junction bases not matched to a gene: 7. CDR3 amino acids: CASSLLAGGPSDTQYF. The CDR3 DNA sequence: TGTGCCAGCAGCCTCCTAGCGGGAGGGCCGTCAGATACGCAGTATTTT.

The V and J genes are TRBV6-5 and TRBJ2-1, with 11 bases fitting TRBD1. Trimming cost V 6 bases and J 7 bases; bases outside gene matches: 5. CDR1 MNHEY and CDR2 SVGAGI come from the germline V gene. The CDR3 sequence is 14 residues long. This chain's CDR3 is CASRRDRGENEQFF. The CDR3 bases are TGTGCCAGCAGACGGGACAGGGGGGAAAATGAGCAGTTCTTC.

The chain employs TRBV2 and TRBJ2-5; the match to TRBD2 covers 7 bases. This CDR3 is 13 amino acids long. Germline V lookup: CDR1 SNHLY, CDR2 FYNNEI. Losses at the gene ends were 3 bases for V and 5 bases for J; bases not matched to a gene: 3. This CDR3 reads CASSDRGEETQYF. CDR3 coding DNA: TGTGCCAGCAGTGATCGGGGGGAGGAGACCCAGTACTTC.